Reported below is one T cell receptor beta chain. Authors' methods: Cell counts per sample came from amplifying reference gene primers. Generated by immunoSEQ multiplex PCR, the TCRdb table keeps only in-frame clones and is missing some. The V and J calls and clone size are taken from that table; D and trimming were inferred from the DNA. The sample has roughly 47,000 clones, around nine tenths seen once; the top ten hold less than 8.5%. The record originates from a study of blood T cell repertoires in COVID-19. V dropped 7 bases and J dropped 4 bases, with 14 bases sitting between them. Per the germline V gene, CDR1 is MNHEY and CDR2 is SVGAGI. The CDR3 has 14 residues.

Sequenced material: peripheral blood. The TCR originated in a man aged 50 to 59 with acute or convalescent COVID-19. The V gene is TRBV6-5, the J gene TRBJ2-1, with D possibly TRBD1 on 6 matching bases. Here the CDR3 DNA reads TGTGCCAGCAAGAGGTGGGACAAGTACAATGAGCAGTTCTTC. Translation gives CASKRWDKYNEQFF.